This TCR beta chain stems from a study of radiotherapy plus CTLA-4 blockade in lung cancer. Study-wide points: Once radiotherapy plus ipilimumab had been given, TCR clones derived from tumor expanded in blood.

Remarks on this clone: The antigen is unknown.

Sequencing used immunoSEQ multiplex PCR; TCRdb keeps in-frame clones, though not all of them. This table holds roughly 70,000 clones, around 86% found once. The CDR3 loop spans 14 amino acids. Germline CDR1 and CDR2: GTSNPN and SVGIG (reference sequence). V was trimmed by 2 bases and J by 2 bases, leaving 10 bases between them. The sample was peripheral blood, taken from a patient treated with radiotherapy plus ipilimumab. The clonotype originates from a human donor with non-small cell lung cancer that progressed on radiotherapy plus ipilimumab. The V and J genes are TRBV30 and TRBJ1-5; no definite D call. DNA for the CDR3: TGTGCCTGGAGTCAAGGTCTGGGCAATCAGCCCCAGCATTTT. Translating gives CAWSQGLGNQPQHF. The full variable domain, completed using reference TRBV30 and TRBJ1-5, is SQTIHQWPATLVQPVGSPLSLECTVEGTSNPNLYWYRQAAGRGLQLLFYSVGIGQISSEVPQNLSASRPQDRQFILSSKKLLLSDSGFYLCAWSQGLGNQPQHFGDGTRLSIL.